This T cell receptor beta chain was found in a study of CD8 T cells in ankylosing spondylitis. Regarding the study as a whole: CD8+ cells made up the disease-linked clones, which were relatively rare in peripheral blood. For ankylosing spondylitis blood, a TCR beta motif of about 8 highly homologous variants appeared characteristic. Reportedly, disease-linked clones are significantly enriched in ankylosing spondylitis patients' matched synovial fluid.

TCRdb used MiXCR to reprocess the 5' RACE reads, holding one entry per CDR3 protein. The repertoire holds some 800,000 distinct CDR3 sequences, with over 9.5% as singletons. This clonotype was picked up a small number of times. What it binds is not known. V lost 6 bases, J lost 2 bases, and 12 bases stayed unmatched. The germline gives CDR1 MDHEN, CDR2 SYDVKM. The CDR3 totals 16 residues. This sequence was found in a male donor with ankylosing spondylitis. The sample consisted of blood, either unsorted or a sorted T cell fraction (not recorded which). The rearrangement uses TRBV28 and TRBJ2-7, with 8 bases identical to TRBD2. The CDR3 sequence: CASSPTLAELTYEQYF. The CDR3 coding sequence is TGTGCCAGCAGCCCAACACTAGCGGAACTTACCTACGAGCAGTACTTC. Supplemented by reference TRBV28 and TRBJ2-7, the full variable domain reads DVKVTQSSRYLVKRTGEKVFLECVQDMDHENMFWYRQDPGLGLRLIYFSYDVKMKEKGDIPEGYSVSREKKERFSLILESASTNQTSMYLCASSPTLAELTYEQYFGPGTRLTVT.